A single T cell receptor beta chain is shown here with its context. Assay: immunoSEQ multiplex PCR; the TCRdb copy retains only in-frame clones and omits some. The table lists about 130,000 clones, 89% of them singletons. The length of the CDR3 is 13 residues. The germline CDR1 and CDR2 sequences are SQVTM and ANQGSEA. Trimming removed 7 bases from V and 6 bases from J, with 18 bases in between. These data come from a study of T cell responses to AZD1222 COVID-19 vaccine. The sequences come from peripheral blood, collected on day 0 of AZD1222 vaccination. The chain couples TRBV29-1 to TRBJ1-1; no definite D call. The sequence was collected from an adult in good health. CDR3 in DNA: TGCAGCGCTCACCCCCTTGCGGGGTCTGAAGCTTTCTTT. This translates into CSAHPLAGSEAFF.